One and the same sample provided the 18 T cell receptor beta chains below, sequenced in a study of T cell repertoires in cytomegalovirus infection. From the reads, TCRdb called clonotypes with MiXCR, one entry per CDR3 protein. The top ten clones hold around 19% of a sample with about 150,000 distinct CDR3 sequences, over 15% of them seen once. Sequences were obtained from CD8+ T cells from PBMCs. These receptors came from a human donor in good health (CMV status not recorded). Some clones in this sample may be carry-over from other donors' samples.

The rearrangement uses TRBV6-2 or TRBV6-3 and TRBJ1-2, with 12 nucleotides matching TRBD1. J gave up 6 bases and V 8 bases, and 4 bases lay outside the gene matches. The CDR3 sequence is 13 residues long. Germline V CDR1 and CDR2: MNHEY, SVGEGT. The CDR3 DNA follows: TGTGCCAGCCGGGACAGGGGGCCCGATGGCTACACCTTC. Translation gives CASRDRGPDGYTF.

This clonotype showed up just a few times. The chain employs TRBV28 and TRBJ2-1; TRBD2 matches 7 bases. Germline lookup yields CDR1 MDHEN and CDR2 SYDVKM. With V trimmed by 0 bases and J by 12 bases, 2 bases remained unmatched. CDR3 size: 12 residues. CDR3 protein: CASSLWGGTQFF. For the CDR3, the DNA is TGTGCCAGCAGTTTATGGGGGGGGACGCAGTTCTTC.

This clonotype turned up a few times. The rearrangement links TRBV28 to TRBJ2-7, with D tentatively TRBD2 (6 bases). V was trimmed by 6 bases and J by 0 bases, leaving 15 bases between them. The CDR3 loop spans 15 amino acids. CDR1 MDHEN and CDR2 SYDVKM come from the germline V gene. CDR3 nucleotide sequence: TGTGCCAGCAGCCCCCCGGGGGTCCCCTCCTACGAGCAGTACTTC. Translating gives CASSPPGVPSYEQYF.

This clonotype was detected only a few times. The J gene is TRBJ1-1, the V gene TRBV12-3 or TRBV12-4; unclear D gene. This CDR3 comprises 13 residues. Between the trimmed V and J ends, which lost 7 bases and 11 bases, there was a span of 20 bases. DNA of the CDR3: TGTGCCAGCATCAAATTAGGGTTGGAAAGGGCTTTCTTT. Protein: CASIKLGLERAFF.

The chain combines TRBV19 with TRBJ2-2, with TRBD1 as a possible D gene (6 bases). The V gene lost 6 bases and the J gene lost 3 bases, with 8 bases spanning the gap. From germline, CDR1 is LNHDA and CDR2 SQIVND (reference sequence). The CDR3 extends over 13 amino acids. Here the CDR3 reads CASRRQDTGELFF. CDR3 nucleotides: TGTGCCAGTAGGAGACAGGACACCGGGGAGCTGTTTTTT.

This clonotype was recorded many times. The V call is TRBV7-2, the J call TRBJ2-6; D remains unclear. The CDR3 runs 13 residues. Trimming removed 5 bases at V and 0 bases at J, with 2 bases between. The germline gives CDR1 SGHTA, CDR2 FQGNSA. CDR3: CASSHSGANVLTF. The CDR3 DNA follows: TGTGCCAGCAGCCACTCTGGGGCCAACGTCCTGACTTTC.

This clonotype was seen more than once but under ten times. This sequence joins TRBV28 and TRBJ2-5, with a possible D match to TRBD1 (5 bases). Trimming shortened V by 2 bases and J by 3 bases, and 13 bases separated the two germline ends. Germline CDR1 and CDR2: MDHEN and SYDVKM. The CDR3 consists of 15 residues. The CDR3 is CASSLVQGVEETQYF. The CDR3 DNA reads as TGTGCCAGCAGTTTAGTTCAAGGGGTAGAAGAGACCCAGTACTTC.

About this clonotype itself: The conserved phenylalanine or tryptophan normally closing the CDR3 is absent here, so this likely arose from a read error. This chain uses TRBV11-2 with TRBJ2-1; D gene unclear. The V gene's germline CDR1 is SGHAT and CDR2 FQNNGV. The CDR3 length is 14 residues. The CDR3 loop is CASSFRLSYKEQFL. The CDR3, as DNA: TGTGCCAGCAGCTTTAGGTTGTCCTACAAAGAGCAGTTCTTA.

There are a few counts of this clonotype. The V gene is TRBV11-2, the J gene TRBJ1-1; D unresolved. CDR3 length: 16 amino acids. V was pared by 2 bases and J by 0 bases, with 13 bases between. The germline V gene encodes CDR1 SGHAT and CDR2 FQNNGV. The CDR3 nucleotides read TGTGCCAGCAGCTTAATTCCCCAACAAATGAACACTGAAGCTTTCTTT. Its protein product is CASSLIPQQMNTEAFF.

This clonotype occurred many times. This chain uses TRBV7-8 with TRBJ2-1; the D gene is possibly TRBD2 (6 bases). V was pared by 6 bases and J by 8 bases, with 23 bases between. The CDR3 runs 16 residues. Germline V gives CDR1 SGHVS, CDR2 FQNEAQ. CDR3 nucleotides: TGTGCCAGCAGTCCCTCTGGGTCTAGCGTGATCTATGAGCAGTTCTTC. Protein: CASSPSGSSVIYEQFF.

This clonotype has more than one count but fewer than ten. V and J are TRBV7-2 and TRBJ2-1; the D gene is possibly TRBD1 (5 bases). The V end lost 3 bases, the J end lost 10 bases, and 10 bases lay between the germline ends. In germline, CDR1 is SGHTA, CDR2 FQGNSA. This CDR3 is built from 12 residues. The CDR3 region is CASSFQGWEQFF. CDR3 coding DNA: TGTGCCAGCAGCTTCCAGGGCTGGGAGCAGTTCTTC.

The chain recombines TRBV6-4 with TRBJ2-1, with 11 bases matching TRBD2. Trimming cost V 5 bases and J 6 bases; bases outside gene matches: 6. The germline CDR1 and CDR2 sequences are MRHNA and SNTAGT. This CDR3 has 15 amino acids. The CDR3, as DNA: TGTGCCAGCAGTCCTAGCGGGAGGCCACGCAATGAGCAGTTCTTC. Its translation: CASSPSGRPRNEQFF.

The rearrangement joins TRBV6-6 to TRBJ2-3, with D unresolved. CDR1 MNHNY and CDR2 SVGAGI come from the germline V gene (reference sequence). This CDR3 is 13 amino acids long. Deletions cut 8 bases from V and 0 bases from J, with 9 bases between. CDR3 region: CASQFASTDTQYF. CDR3 bases: TGTGCCAGCCAGTTTGCTAGCACAGATACGCAGTATTTT.

A few counts support this clonotype. J is TRBJ2-2 and V is TRBV7-2, with unresolved D. V gave up 2 bases and J gave up 1 base, with 5 bases separating them. The germline V gene encodes CDR1 SGHTA and CDR2 FQGNSA. The length of the CDR3 is 14 residues. As DNA, the CDR3 is TGTGCCAGCAGCTTATTGCAGAACACCGGGGAGCTGTTTTTT. Translating it yields CASSLLQNTGELFF.

CDR3 amino acids: CASPSGRAAGANVLTF. The CDR3 nucleotides read TGTGCCAGCCCTAGCGGGAGGGCCGCTGGGGCCAACGTCCTGACTTTC. The chain uses TRBV2 and TRBJ2-6; 12 bases are shared with TRBD2. Germline V gene lookup returns CDR1 SNHLY and CDR2 FYNNEI. There are 16 residues in the CDR3. Trimming removed 8 bases from V and 2 bases from J; junction bases left unmatched: 4.

This clonotype has more than one count but fewer than ten. V usage is TRBV6-6 and J usage is TRBJ1-2; D perhaps matches TRBD1 (5 bases). V lost 4 bases, J lost 4 bases, and 10 bases lay in between. This CDR3 spans 13 amino acids. The V gene's germline CDR1 is MNHNY and CDR2 SVGAGI (reference sequence). The CDR3 coding sequence is TGTGCCAGCAGTTTACCGGGACTCTATGGCTACACCTTC. Translated, it gives CASSLPGLYGYTF.

There are a few counts of this clonotype. The genes are TRBV7-9 and TRBJ2-2; D is perhaps TRBD1 or TRBD2 (5 bases each). Trimming pared 5 bases from V and 2 bases from J, leaving 15 bases between. There are 16 residues in the CDR3. Germline assignment: CDR1 SEHNR and CDR2 FQNEAQ (reference sequence). The CDR3 protein is CASSILPGQNTGELFF. The CDR3 DNA reads as TGTGCCAGCAGCATACTTCCGGGGCAAAACACCGGGGAGCTGTTTTTT.

The chain is built from TRBV11-2 and TRBJ2-3, with TRBD1 as a possible D gene (6 bases). The CDR3 is made up of 15 amino acids. The germline CDR1 and CDR2 sequences are SGHAT and FQNNGV. V was clipped by 0 bases and J by 0 bases, with 7 bases between them. The CDR3 DNA reads TGTGCCAGCAGCTTAGACGACAGGAGCACAGATACGCAGTATTTT. Amino acid sequence: CASSLDDRSTDTQYF.